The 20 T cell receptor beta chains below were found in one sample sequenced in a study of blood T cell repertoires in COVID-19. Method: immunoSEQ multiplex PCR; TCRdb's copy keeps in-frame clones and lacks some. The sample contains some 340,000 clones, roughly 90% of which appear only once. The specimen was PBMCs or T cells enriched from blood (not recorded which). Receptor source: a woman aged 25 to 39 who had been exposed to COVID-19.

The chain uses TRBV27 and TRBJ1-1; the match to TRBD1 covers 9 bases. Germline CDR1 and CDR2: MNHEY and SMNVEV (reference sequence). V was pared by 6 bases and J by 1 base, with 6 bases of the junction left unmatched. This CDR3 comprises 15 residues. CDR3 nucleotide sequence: TGTGCCAGCAGCCAACAGGGGGCTTGGAACACTGAAGCTTTCTTT. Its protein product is CASSQQGAWNTEAFF.

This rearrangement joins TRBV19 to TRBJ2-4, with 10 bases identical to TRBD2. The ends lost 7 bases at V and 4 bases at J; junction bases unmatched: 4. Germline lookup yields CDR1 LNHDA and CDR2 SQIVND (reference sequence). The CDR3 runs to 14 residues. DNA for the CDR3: TGTGCCAGTACCTATAGCGGGGGGAAAAACATTCAGTACTTC. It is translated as CASTYSGGKNIQYF.

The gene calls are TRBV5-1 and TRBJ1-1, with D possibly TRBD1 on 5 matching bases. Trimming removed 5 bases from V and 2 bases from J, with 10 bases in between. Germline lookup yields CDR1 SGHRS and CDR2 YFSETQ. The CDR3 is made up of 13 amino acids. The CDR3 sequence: CASRDSSNTEAFF. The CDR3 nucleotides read TGCGCCAGCAGAGACAGTAGTAACACTGAAGCTTTCTTT.

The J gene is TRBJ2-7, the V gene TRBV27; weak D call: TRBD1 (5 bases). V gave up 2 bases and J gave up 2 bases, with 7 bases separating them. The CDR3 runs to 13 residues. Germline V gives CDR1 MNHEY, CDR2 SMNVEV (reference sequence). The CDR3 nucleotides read TGTGCCAGCAGTTTAGGGGCCACCTACGAGCAGTACTTC. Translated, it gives CASSLGATYEQYF.

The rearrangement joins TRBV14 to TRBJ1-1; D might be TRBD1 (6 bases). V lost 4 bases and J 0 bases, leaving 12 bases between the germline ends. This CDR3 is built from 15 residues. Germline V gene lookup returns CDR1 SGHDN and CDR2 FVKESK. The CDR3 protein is CASSRGGTMNTEAFF. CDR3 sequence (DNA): TGTGCCAGCAGCCGAGGGGGAACAATGAACACTGAAGCTTTCTTT.

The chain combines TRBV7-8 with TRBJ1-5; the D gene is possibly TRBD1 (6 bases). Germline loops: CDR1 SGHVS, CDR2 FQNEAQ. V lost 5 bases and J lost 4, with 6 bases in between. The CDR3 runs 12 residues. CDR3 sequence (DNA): TGTGCCAGCAGCCAGGGGAATCAGCCCCAGCATTTT. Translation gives CASSQGNQPQHF.

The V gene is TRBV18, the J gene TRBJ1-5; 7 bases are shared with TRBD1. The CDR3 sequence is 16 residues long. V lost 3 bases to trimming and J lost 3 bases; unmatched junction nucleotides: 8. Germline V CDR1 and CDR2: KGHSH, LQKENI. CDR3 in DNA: TGTGCCAGCTCACCCTCGTCAGGGGGATACAATCAGCCCCAGCATTTT. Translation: CASSPSSGGYNQPQHF.

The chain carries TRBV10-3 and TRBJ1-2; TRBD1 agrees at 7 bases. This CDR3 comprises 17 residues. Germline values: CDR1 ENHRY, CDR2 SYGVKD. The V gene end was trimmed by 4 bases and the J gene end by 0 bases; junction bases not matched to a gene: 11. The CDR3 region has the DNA TGTGCCATCAGTGCGGGATACTCAGGGGGAACTAACTATGGCTACACCTTC. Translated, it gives CAISAGYSGGTNYGYTF.

The CDR3 here is CAIRQGARTEAFF. The CDR3 DNA is TGTGCCATCAGACAGGGGGCGCGCACTGAAGCTTTCTTT. The chain employs TRBV10-3 and TRBJ1-1, with TRBD1 matching over 9 bases. Germline loops: CDR1 ENHRY, CDR2 SYGVKD. The junction had 3 bases not matched to a gene; V was cut back by 6 bases and J by 4 bases. The CDR3 extends over 13 amino acids.

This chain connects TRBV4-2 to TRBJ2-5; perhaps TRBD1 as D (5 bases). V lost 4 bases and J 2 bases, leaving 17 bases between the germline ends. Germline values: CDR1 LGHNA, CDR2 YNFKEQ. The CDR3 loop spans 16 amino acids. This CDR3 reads CASSPWGRDNQETQYF. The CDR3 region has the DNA TGTGCCAGCAGCCCTTGGGGCAGGGATAATCAAGAGACCCAGTACTTC.

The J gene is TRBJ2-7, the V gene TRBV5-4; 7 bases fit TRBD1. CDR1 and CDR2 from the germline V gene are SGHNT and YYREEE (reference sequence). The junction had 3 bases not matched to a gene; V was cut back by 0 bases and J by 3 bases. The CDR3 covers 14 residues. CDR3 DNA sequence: TGTGCCAGCAGCTTGGCGCAGGGGGACTACGAGCAGTACTTC. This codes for CASSLAQGDYEQYF.

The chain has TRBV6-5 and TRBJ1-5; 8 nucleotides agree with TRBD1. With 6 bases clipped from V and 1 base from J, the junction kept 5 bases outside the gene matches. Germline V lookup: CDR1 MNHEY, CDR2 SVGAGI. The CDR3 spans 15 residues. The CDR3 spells CASRATGVSNQPQHF. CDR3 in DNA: TGTGCCAGCAGAGCGACAGGGGTAAGCAATCAGCCCCAGCATTTT.

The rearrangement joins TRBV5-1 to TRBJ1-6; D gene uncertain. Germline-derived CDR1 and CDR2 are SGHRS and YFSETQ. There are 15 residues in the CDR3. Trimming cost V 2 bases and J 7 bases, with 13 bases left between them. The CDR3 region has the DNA TGCGCCAGCAGCTTAGATGGGCACTCAAATTCACCCCTCCACTTT. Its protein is CASSLDGHSNSPLHF.

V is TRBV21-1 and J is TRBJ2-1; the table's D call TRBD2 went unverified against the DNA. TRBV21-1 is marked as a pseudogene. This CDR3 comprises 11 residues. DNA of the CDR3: TGTGCCAGCAGAGCCAGCGGTGAGCAGTTCTTC. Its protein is CASRASGEQFF.

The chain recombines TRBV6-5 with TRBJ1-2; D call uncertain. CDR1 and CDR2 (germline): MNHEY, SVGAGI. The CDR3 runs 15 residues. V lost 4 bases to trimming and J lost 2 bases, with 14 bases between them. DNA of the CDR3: TGTGCCAGCAGTTCTAGGAGGGAGGCGAACTATGGCTACACCTTC. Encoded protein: CASSSRREANYGYTF.

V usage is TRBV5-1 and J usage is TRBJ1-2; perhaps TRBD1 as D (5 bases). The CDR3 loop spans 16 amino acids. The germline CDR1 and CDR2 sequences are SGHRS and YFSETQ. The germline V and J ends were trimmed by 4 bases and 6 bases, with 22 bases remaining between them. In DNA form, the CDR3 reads TGCGCCAGCAGCCGCGGAACGTCACAGGCAATAGATGGCTACACCTTC. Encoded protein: CASSRGTSQAIDGYTF.

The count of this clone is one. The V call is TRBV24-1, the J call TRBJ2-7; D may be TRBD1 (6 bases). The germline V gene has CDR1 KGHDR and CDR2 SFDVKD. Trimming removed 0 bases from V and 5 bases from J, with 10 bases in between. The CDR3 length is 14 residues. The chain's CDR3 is CATSDLQTGDEQYF. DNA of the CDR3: TGTGCCACCAGTGATTTGCAGACAGGCGACGAGCAGTACTTC.

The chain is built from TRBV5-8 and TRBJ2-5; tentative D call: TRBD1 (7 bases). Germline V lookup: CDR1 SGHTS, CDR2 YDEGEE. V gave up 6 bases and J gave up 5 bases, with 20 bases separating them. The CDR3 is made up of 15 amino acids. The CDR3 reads CASTLLTGDSETQYF. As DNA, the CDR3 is TGTGCCAGCACCCTATTAACAGGGGACTCGGAGACCCAGTACTTC.

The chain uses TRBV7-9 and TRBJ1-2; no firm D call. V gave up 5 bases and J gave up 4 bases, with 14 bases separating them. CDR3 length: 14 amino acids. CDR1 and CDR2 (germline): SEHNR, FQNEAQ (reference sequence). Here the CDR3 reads CASSPLSAPYGYTF. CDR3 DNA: TGTGCCAGCAGCCCCCTGAGTGCCCCCTATGGCTACACCTTC.

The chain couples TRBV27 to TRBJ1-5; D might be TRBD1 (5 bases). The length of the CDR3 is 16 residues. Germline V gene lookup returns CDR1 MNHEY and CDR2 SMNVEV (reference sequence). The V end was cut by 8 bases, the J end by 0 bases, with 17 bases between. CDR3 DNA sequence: TGTGCCAGCCCAACCCGGGACTCTGATAGCAATCAGCCCCAGCATTTT. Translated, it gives CASPTRDSDSNQPQHF.